The 3 T cell receptor beta chains below were found in one sample sequenced in a study of monozygotic twins with inflammatory bowel disease. TCRdb re-called the 5' RACE reads; every CDR3 protein appears as one record, without DNA. With over 110,000 distinct CDR3 sequences in the sample, the ten largest clones hold approximately 2.5%. The sample was blood. These receptors came from a human donor with ulcerative colitis or Crohn's disease, or a healthy co-twin of an affected twin (not recorded which).

This chain links TRBV3-1 with TRBJ2-1; the D call of TRBD2 rests on TCRdb alone, since no DNA is present to check it. The germline gives CDR1 LGHDT, CDR2 YNNKEL (reference sequence). The CDR3 length is 14 residues. The CDR3 here is CASSEGLGGNEQFF.

The J gene is TRBJ2-5, the V gene TRBV4-1; checking the TCRdb D call of TRBD2 is not possible without DNA. The germline V gene encodes CDR1 MGHRA and CDR2 YSYEKL. The CDR3 covers 17 residues. The CDR3 is CASSTRTSGGAQETQYF.

This chain connects TRBV5-1 to TRBJ1-1. CDR1 is SGHRS, CDR2 YFSETQ, per germline. The CDR3 runs to 14 residues. The CDR3 protein is CASSLARQSTEAFF.